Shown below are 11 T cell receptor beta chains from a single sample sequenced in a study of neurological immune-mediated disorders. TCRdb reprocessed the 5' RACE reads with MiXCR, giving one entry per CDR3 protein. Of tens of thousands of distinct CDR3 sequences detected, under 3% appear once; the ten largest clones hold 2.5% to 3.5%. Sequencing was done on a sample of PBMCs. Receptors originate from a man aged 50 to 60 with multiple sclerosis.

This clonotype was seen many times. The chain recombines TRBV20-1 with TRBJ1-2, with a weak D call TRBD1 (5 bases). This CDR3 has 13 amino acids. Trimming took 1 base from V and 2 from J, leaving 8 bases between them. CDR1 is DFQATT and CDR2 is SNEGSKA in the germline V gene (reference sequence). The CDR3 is CSARVKGNYGYTF. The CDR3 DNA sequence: TGCAGTGCTAGAGTAAAGGGGAACTATGGCTACACCTTC.

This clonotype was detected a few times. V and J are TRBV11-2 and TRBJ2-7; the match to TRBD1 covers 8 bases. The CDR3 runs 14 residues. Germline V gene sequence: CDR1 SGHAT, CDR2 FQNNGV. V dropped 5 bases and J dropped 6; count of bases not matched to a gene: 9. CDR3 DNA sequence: TGTGCCAGCAGCCCGCAGGGGGCCACCTTCGAGCAGTACTTC. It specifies CASSPQGATFEQYF.

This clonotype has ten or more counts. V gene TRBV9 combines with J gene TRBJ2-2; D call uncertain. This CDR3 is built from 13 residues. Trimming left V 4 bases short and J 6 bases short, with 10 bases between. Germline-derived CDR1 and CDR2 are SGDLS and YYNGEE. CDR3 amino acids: CASSYGNPGELFF. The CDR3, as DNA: TGTGCCAGCAGCTACGGAAATCCCGGGGAGCTGTTTTTT.

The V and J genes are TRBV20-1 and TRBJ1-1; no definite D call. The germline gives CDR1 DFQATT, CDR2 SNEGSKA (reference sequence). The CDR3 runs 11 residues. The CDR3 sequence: CSRTSNTEAFF. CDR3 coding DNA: TGCAGCAGGACCTCCAACACTGAAGCTTTCTTT.

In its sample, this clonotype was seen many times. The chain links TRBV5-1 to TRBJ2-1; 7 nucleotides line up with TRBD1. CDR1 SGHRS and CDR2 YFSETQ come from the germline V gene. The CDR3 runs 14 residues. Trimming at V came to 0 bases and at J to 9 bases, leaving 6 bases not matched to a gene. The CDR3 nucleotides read TGCGCCAGCAGCTTGGCGCAGGGGGTTGGTGAGCAGTTCTTC. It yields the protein CASSLAQGVGEQFF.

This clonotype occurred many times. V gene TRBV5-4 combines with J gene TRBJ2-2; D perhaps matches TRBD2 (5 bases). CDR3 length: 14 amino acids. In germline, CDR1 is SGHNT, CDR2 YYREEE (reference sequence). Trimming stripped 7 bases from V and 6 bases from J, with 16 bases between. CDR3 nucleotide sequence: TGTGCCAGCCGCCGGGCGGGCGGCTCCGGGGAGCTGTTTTTT. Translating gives CASRRAGGSGELFF.

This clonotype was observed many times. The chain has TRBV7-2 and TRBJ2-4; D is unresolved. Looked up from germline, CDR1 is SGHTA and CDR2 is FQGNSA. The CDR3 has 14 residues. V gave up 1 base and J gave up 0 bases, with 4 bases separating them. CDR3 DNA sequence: TGTGCCAGCAGCTTAGGGAAAGCCAAAAACATTCAGTACTTC. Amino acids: CASSLGKAKNIQYF.

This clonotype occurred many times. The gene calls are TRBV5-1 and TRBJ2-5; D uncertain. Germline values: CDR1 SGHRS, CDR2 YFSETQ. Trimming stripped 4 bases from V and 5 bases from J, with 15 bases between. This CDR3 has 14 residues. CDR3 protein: CASSEKERIETQYF. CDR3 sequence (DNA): TGCGCCAGCAGCGAGAAGGAGAGGATTGAGACCCAGTACTTC.

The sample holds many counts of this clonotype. As DNA, the CDR3 is TGCGCCAGCAGCTTAGGACTGTCCTCTGGGGCCAACGTCCTGACTTTC. Protein product: CASSLGLSSGANVLTF. The chain carries TRBV5-1 and TRBJ2-6, with D perhaps TRBD2 (5 bases). From germline, CDR1 is SGHRS and CDR2 YFSETQ. This CDR3 has 16 amino acids. With 2 bases removed from V and 0 bases from J, the gap between germline ends came to 9 bases.

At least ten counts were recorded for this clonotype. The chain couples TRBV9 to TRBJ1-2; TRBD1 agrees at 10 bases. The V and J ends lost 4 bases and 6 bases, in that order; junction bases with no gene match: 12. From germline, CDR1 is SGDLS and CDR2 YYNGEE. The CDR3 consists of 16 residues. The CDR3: CASSSVPGQGRNGYTF. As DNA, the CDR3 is TGTGCCAGCAGCTCCGTGCCGGGACAGGGGCGCAATGGCTACACCTTC.

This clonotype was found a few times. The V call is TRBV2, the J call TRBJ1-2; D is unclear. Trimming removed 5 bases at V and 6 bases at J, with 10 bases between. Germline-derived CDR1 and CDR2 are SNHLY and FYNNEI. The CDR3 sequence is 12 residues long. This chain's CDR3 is CASSSPPDGYTF. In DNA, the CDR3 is TGTGCCAGCAGTAGTCCCCCGGATGGCTACACCTTC.